This TCR beta chain originates from a study of molecular identifiers for immune sequencing clone quantification. Study-wide context: RNA from 20,000 or 100,000 naive CD8 cells was split five ways in replicates, with four sequenced. Study-level results: Spiked Jurkat TCR RNA equivalent to one cell was reportedly detectable in one million naive cells. Clone sizes could be underestimated for highly expanded clones when identical TCR molecules share a barcode.

This clonotype is labeled medium-sized. Its antigen remains unidentified. The germline V gene encodes CDR1 MDHEN and CDR2 SYDVKM. V was cut by 3 bases and J by 2 bases, with 16 bases left in between. There are 16 residues in the CDR3. MiXCR, run by TCRdb on the PCR reads, gives a single entry per CDR3 protein. This sample carries approximately 20,000 distinct CDR3 sequences, roughly 22% of them seen once, and the ten largest clones take around 6%. A CD8+CD4-CCR7+CD45RA+ gate was used to sort naive CD8 T cells. V is TRBV28 and J is TRBJ1-2, with no clear D. Sequences were obtained from naive CD8+ T cells from blood, with Jurkat cell RNA spiked in. Indicated subset: FACS-sorted CD8+CD4-CCR7+CD45RA+ naive T cells. The origin of this receptor is a human donor in good health. Some libraries in this study had Jurkat cell RNA spiked in. CDR3 DNA: TGTGCCAGCAGTTTTATATACGGCAGCCTGAACTATGGCTACACCTTC. It specifies CASSFIYGSLNYGYTF.